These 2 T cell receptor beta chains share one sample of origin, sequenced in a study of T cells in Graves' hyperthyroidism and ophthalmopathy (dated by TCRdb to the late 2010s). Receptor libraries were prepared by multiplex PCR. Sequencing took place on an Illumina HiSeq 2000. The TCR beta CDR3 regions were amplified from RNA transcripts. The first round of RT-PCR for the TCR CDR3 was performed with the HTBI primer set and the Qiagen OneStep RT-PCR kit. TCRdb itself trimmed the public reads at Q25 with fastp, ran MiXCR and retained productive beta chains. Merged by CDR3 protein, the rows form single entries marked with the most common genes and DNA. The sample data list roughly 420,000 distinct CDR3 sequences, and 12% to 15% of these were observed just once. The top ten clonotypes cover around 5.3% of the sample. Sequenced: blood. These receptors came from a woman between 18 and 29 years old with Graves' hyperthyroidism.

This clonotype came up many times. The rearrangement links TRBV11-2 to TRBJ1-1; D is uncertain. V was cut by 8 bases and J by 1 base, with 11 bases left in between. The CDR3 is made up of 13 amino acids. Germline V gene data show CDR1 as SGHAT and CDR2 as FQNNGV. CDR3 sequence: CASAIRWNTEAFF. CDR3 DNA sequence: TGTGCCAGCGCTATCCGGTGGAACACTGAAGCTTTCTTT.

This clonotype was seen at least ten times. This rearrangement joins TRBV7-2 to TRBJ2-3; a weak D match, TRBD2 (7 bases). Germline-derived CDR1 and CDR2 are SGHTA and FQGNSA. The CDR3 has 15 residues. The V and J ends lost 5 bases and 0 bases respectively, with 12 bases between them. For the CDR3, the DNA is TGTGCCAGCAGCCAAGGGGGGGTGAGCACAGATACGCAGTATTTT. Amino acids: CASSQGGVSTDTQYF.